One and the same sample provided the 5 T cell receptor beta chains below, sequenced in a study of control samples from healthy donors and cancer patients. Using immunoSEQ multiplex PCR, the repertoire was profiled, and TCRdb retains in-frame clones only, with some absent. Of some 100,000 clones listed, approximately 90% are singletons. The material sequenced was blood. These TCRs come from a woman in her forties or fifties in good health.

The chain has TRBV5-8 and TRBJ2-7; 7 bases align to TRBD1. CDR3 length: 16 residues. V trimming: 0 bases; J trimming: 7 bases; junction bases outside the gene matches: 13. From germline, CDR1 is SGHTS and CDR2 YDEGEE. The CDR3 loop is CASSLGRDSSLGEQYV. The CDR3 DNA reads TGTGCCAGCAGCTTGGGAAGGGACAGTTCCTTGGGGGAGCAGTACGTC.

This clone was seen just once. The chain has TRBV27 and TRBJ2-1, with D perhaps matching TRBD1 or TRBD2 (6 bases each). CDR1 and CDR2 (germline): MNHEY, SMNVEV (reference sequence). The CDR3 loop spans 15 amino acids. V lost 6 bases and J 3 bases, leaving 15 bases between the germline ends. CDR3 loop: CASRVTRGSYNEQFF. In DNA, the CDR3 is TGTGCCAGCAGGGTGACTAGGGGGAGCTACAATGAGCAGTTCTTC.

The chain combines TRBV24-1 with TRBJ2-3; 11 bases fit TRBD2. The V segment lost 4 bases and the J segment 6 bases; nucleotides outside the gene matches: 11. Germline values: CDR1 KGHDR, CDR2 SFDVKD. There are 17 residues in the CDR3. CDR3 nucleotide sequence: TGTGCCACCAGTGACCGCGGAACTAGCGGGAGTAGGGATACGCAGTATTTT. This sequence encodes CATSDRGTSGSRDTQYF.

The chain is built from TRBV4-1 and TRBJ2-7, with 10 bases lining up with TRBD2. CDR3 length: 16 residues. J lost 9 bases, V lost 0 bases, and 11 bases had no gene match. Germline CDR1 is MGHRA and CDR2 is YSYEKL. The CDR3 region is CASSQDRASGGAVQYF. The DNA of the CDR3 is TGCGCCAGCAGCCAAGACCGAGCCAGCGGGGGGGCCGTGCAGTACTTC.

This chain links TRBV11-2 with TRBJ1-1, with D unresolved. The germline V gene encodes CDR1 SGHAT and CDR2 FQNNGV. Between the trimmed V and J ends, which lost 5 bases and 4 bases, there was a span of 8 bases. This CDR3 spans 12 amino acids. The CDR3, as DNA: TGTGCCAGCAGCCAGCGTCCCACTGAAGCTTTCTTT. Its translation: CASSQRPTEAFF.